Below are 26 T cell receptor beta chains sequenced from a single sample in a study of regulatory T cells in long-lasting Graves disease. TCR beta libraries were built with iRepertoire HTBI primers and Arm-PCR of CDR3 regions. TCRdb re-analysed the multiplex PCR reads in MiXCR, keeping a single row per CDR3 protein. The table lists about 530,000 distinct CDR3 sequences, 15% to 20% of them singletons. Indicated time point: newly diagnosed GD, antithyroid drugs for less than 3 months. PBMC RNA was the source of the TCR library. A further study also used this sample, focusing on T cells in Graves' hyperthyroidism and ophthalmopathy.

Sequencing was performed on peripheral blood mononuclear cells (PBMCs), taken at new diagnosis, from a patient treated with antithyroid drugs. Receptors were obtained from a woman aged 35 to 60 with Graves disease.

In regard to this clonotype: Being one base from a much bigger clone, this may be a read error. The gene calls are TRBV28 and TRBJ2-7; perhaps TRBD1 as D (7 bases). The CDR3 is made up of 15 amino acids. The germline V and J ends were trimmed by 3 bases and 3 bases, with 15 bases remaining between them. Germline values: CDR1 MDHEN, CDR2 SYDVKM. The CDR3 DNA reads TGTGCCAGCAGTTTGTCTAGGGGGCGGGACTACGAGCAGTACTTC. Protein: CASSLSRGRDYEQYF.

This clonotype was detected many times. This chain links TRBV7-9 with TRBJ2-7; D not resolved. Trimming shortened V by 2 bases and J by 5 bases, and 13 bases separated the two germline ends. Germline CDR1 SEHNR, CDR2 FQNEAQ (reference sequence). This CDR3 region has 14 residues. CDR3 in DNA: TGTGCCAGCAGCTTATCGATCCGAGAGAACGAGCAGTACTTC. It encodes CASSLSIRENEQYF.

This clonotype appeared a few times. Compared with germline, one end of the junction differs, possibly owing to a read error. The rearrangement links TRBV5-1 to TRBJ2-7; D perhaps matches TRBD1 (6 bases). Per the germline V gene, CDR1 is SGHRS and CDR2 is YFSETQ. CDR3 size: 15 residues. CDR3 loop: CASSVGQLNSYEQYF. The CDR3 nucleotides are TGTGCCAGCAGCGTTGGACAGCTGAATTCCTACGAGCAGTACTTC.

Many counts were recorded for this clonotype. CDR3 DNA: TGTGCCAGCAGACCTACTTCGACAGGGAGCTACGAGCAGTACTTC. The encoded protein is CASRPTSTGSYEQYF. The chain combines TRBV28 with TRBJ2-7; TRBD1 aligns across 7 bases. V lost 6 bases, J lost 3 bases, and 11 bases stayed unmatched. The CDR3 totals 15 residues. Germline CDR1 is MDHEN and CDR2 is SYDVKM. Complete variable domain (other parts from reference TRBV28 and TRBJ2-7): DVKVTQSSRYLVKRTGEKVFLECVQDMDHENMFWYRQDPGLGLRLIYFSYDVKMKEKGDIPEGYSVSREKKERFSLILESASTNQTSMYLCASRPTSTGSYEQYFGPGTRLTVT.

This clonotype occurred many times. This chain uses TRBV11-2 with TRBJ1-3; the D is unclear. Trimming pared 5 bases from V and 4 bases from J, leaving 6 bases between. Germline CDR1 reads SGHAT; CDR2 reads FQNNGV. The CDR3 has 12 residues. As DNA, the CDR3 is TGTGCCAGCAGCGCCGGCGGAAACACCATATATTTT. Its protein product is CASSAGGNTIYF.

In this sample, this clonotype turned up many times. The J gene is TRBJ1-1, the V gene TRBV12-3 or TRBV12-4, with D unresolved. The CDR3 totals 13 residues. The germline V and J ends were trimmed by 5 bases and 4 bases, with 11 bases remaining between them. The CDR3 DNA follows: TGTGCCAGCAGTACGCGGCGCCTCACTGAAGCTTTCTTT. Residues: CASSTRRLTEAFF.

With respect to this clonotype: This likely comes from a read error, as the CDR3 has no conserved phenylalanine or tryptophan at its end. The gene calls are TRBV7-6 and TRBJ2-3, with no clear D. There are 12 residues in the CDR3. Trimming took 5 bases from V and 2 from J, leaving 5 bases between them. Germline CDR1 reads SGHVS; CDR2 reads FNYEAQ. The CDR3 reads CASSPYTDTQYL. Written as DNA, the CDR3 is TGTGCCAGCAGCCCATACACAGATACGCAGTATCTT.

The table lists this clonotype with many counts. The chain couples TRBV30 to TRBJ1-4; no clear D. The CDR3 consists of 13 residues. V lost 1 base to trimming and J lost 5 bases, with 8 bases between them. The germline V gene encodes CDR1 GTSNPN and CDR2 SVGIG (reference sequence). The DNA for the CDR3 is TGTGCCTGGAGTGCCCGACCGAATGAAAAACTGTTTTTT. Its translation is CAWSARPNEKLFF.

There are a few counts of this clonotype. The chain joins TRBV6-9 to TRBJ2-3; tentatively, D is TRBD2 (6 bases). The CDR3 has 14 residues. V lost 3 bases, J lost 6 bases, and 13 bases lay in between. Germline V gene data show CDR1 as MNHGY and CDR2 as SVAAGI. The CDR3 coding sequence is TGTGCCAGCAGTTACGCGGGGACCGGGGATACGCAGTATTTT. Residues: CASSYAGTGDTQYF.

At least ten counts were recorded for this clonotype. V is TRBV11-2 and J is TRBJ1-2; D is uncertain. Germline values: CDR1 SGHAT, CDR2 FQNNGV. Trimming removed 5 bases from V and 8 bases from J, with 15 bases in between. The CDR3 runs 13 residues. The CDR3 DNA reads as TGTGCCAGCAGCCAAGGACGGACCCTAGGCTACACCTTC. Its protein product is CASSQGRTLGYTF.

This clonotype was picked up a small number of times. This chain uses TRBV5-1 with TRBJ1-2; 8 bases are shared with TRBD1. This CDR3 region has 14 residues. V lost 7 bases, J lost 3 bases, and 8 bases stayed unmatched. From germline, CDR1 is SGHRS and CDR2 YFSETQ. CDR3 residues: CASQRTGSDYGYTF. The CDR3 nucleotides are TGCGCCAGCCAACGGACAGGGAGTGACTATGGCTACACCTTC.

The CDR3 sequence: CASSPHGTGVIGNQPQHF. The DNA of the CDR3 is TGTGCCAGCAGTCCTCATGGGACAGGAGTTATAGGCAATCAGCCCCAGCATTTT. This chain joins TRBV6-2 or TRBV6-3 and TRBJ1-5; 8 nucleotides agree with TRBD1. The CDR3 runs 18 residues. In germline, CDR1 is MNHEY, CDR2 SVGEGT. The V and J ends lost 5 bases and 2 bases, in that order; junction bases with no gene match: 14.

This clonotype was seen ten or more times. The chain carries TRBV12-3 or TRBV12-4 and TRBJ2-1, with D perhaps TRBD2 (6 bases). The CDR3 is 22 amino acids. Trimming took 7 bases from V and 0 from J, leaving 34 bases between them. CDR3 protein: CASNSPSSGGRTSLSSYNEQFF. For the CDR3, the DNA is TGTGCCAGCAACTCCCCCTCGTCCGGGGGTCGCACCTCCTTAAGCTCCTACAATGAGCAGTTCTTC.

This clonotype was found a few times. V is TRBV28 and J is TRBJ1-3; no definite D call. Germline CDR1 is MDHEN and CDR2 is SYDVKM. Trimming removed 6 bases at V and 0 bases at J, with 15 bases between. This CDR3 comprises 16 residues. CDR3 in DNA: TGTGCCAGCAGCAGTCCACCCTCACACTCTGGAAACACCATATATTTT. Protein: CASSSPPSHSGNTIYF.

The gene calls are TRBV12-3 or TRBV12-4 and TRBJ1-6; D remains unclear. V was clipped by 7 bases and J by 4 bases, with 11 bases between them. The CDR3 is 14 amino acids. CDR3 nucleotides: TGTGCCAGCAAATTACAGTCTTATAATTCACCCCTCCACTTT. Encoded protein: CASKLQSYNSPLHF.

There are a few counts of this clonotype. This chain joins TRBV4-1 and TRBJ2-1; D is perhaps TRBD2 (7 bases). The CDR3 runs to 13 residues. Trimming removed 5 bases from V and 7 bases from J, with 12 bases in between. Germline V CDR1 and CDR2: MGHRA, YSYEKL. The CDR3 sequence is CASSVRGANEQFF. DNA for the CDR3: TGCGCCAGCAGCGTACGGGGGGCAAATGAGCAGTTCTTC.

Of note for this clonotype: Just one base apart from a much larger clone, this may be a read error. This chain links TRBV6-1 with TRBJ2-7, with D tentatively TRBD2 (6 bases). Germline CDR1 and CDR2: MNHNS and SASEGT. The CDR3 extends over 19 amino acids. The V gene lost 5 bases and the J gene lost 2 bases, with 28 bases spanning the gap. The CDR3 region has the DNA TGTGCCAGCAGTCCCCGAGGGCGGCCAGGGAGGATTGGCCCCTACGAGCAGTACTTC. The encoded protein is CASSPRGRPGRIGPYEQYF.

This clonotype was seen a few times. The chain is built from TRBV6-1 and TRBJ1-1, with D unclear. Trimming removed 9 bases from V and 10 bases from J, with 18 bases in between. The germline V gene encodes CDR1 MNHNS and CDR2 SASEGT. This CDR3 contains 12 residues. The CDR3 bases are TGTGCCAGTGCTGCGGGAACCCGAGGAGCTTTCTTT. Translating gives CASAAGTRGAFF.

Ten or more counts support this clonotype. The chain recombines TRBV11-2 with TRBJ2-7; the D gene is possibly TRBD1 (6 bases). CDR1 and CDR2 (germline): SGHAT, FQNNGV. Trimming left V 0 bases short and J 5 bases short, with 11 bases between. The CDR3 covers 14 residues. The CDR3, as DNA: TGTGCCAGCAGCTTAGAGGTCAGGGGTGACGAGCAGTACTTC. It encodes CASSLEVRGDEQYF. The variable domain in full, with the rest retrieved from reference TRBV11-2 and TRBJ2-7, is EAGVAQSPRYKIIEKRQSVAFWCNPISGHATLYWYQQILGQGPKLLIQFQNNGVVDDSQLPKDRFSAERLKGVDSTLKIQPAKLEDSAVYLCASSLEVRGDEQYFGPGTRLTVT.

CDR3 amino acids: CAISDRLNTIYF. The CDR3 DNA sequence: TGTGCCATCAGCGATAGACTCAACACCATATATTTT. The rearrangement uses TRBV10-3 and TRBJ1-3; D is unresolved. V was trimmed by 6 bases and J by 7 bases, leaving 10 bases between them. The germline gives CDR1 ENHRY, CDR2 SYGVKD. The CDR3 covers 12 residues.

The sample holds many counts of this clonotype. The V call is TRBV7-8, the J call TRBJ1-1, with D unresolved. V lost 5 bases to trimming and J lost 6 bases, with 7 bases between them. The CDR3 is 11 residues long. Germline V gives CDR1 SGHVS, CDR2 FQNEAQ. The CDR3 here is CASSRVSEAFF. In DNA, the CDR3 is TGTGCCAGCAGCCGAGTGTCTGAAGCTTTCTTT.

About this clonotype itself: A much larger clone sits a single nucleotide away, making a read error possible. In this CDR3 the conserved last residue, phenylalanine or tryptophan, is missing, so a read error is likely. This chain uses TRBV20-1 with TRBJ2-5; the match to TRBD1 covers 7 bases. The CDR3 totals 12 residues. J lost 2 bases, V lost 5 bases, and 2 bases had no gene match. From germline, CDR1 is DFQATT and CDR2 SNEGSKA (reference sequence). CDR3 protein: CSAGDSQETQYS. CDR3 in DNA: TGCAGTGCTGGGGACAGTCAAGAGACCCAGTACTCC.

The table lists this clonotype with many counts. The J gene is TRBJ1-1, the V gene TRBV12-3 or TRBV12-4; D is ambiguous. Trimming took off 4 bases at V and 1 base at J, with 16 bases between the two ends. This CDR3 has 16 residues. The CDR3 DNA is TGTGCCAGCAGTTCGAATCTACGGACGGGGAACACTGAAGCTTTCTTT. Translated: CASSSNLRTGNTEAFF.

This clonotype has ten or more counts. The V and J genes are TRBV24-1 and TRBJ2-1, with 7 bases aligning to TRBD2. V was clipped by 1 base and J by 8 bases; unmatched bases: 7. Germline V gene lookup returns CDR1 KGHDR and CDR2 SFDVKD. The CDR3 is 15 residues long. The CDR3 DNA sequence: TGTGCCACCAGTGATTTCCCAGCGGGGCGCGATGAGCAGTTCTTC. Encoded protein: CATSDFPAGRDEQFF.

This clonotype was recorded a few times. The genes are TRBV4-1 and TRBJ1-2; 8 bases align to TRBD1. The V and J ends lost 3 bases and 3 bases, in that order; junction bases with no gene match: 3. Germline-derived CDR1 and CDR2 are MGHRA and YSYEKL. This CDR3 is 14 amino acids long. The DNA of the CDR3 is TGCGCCAGCAGCCATACAGGGGGGGACTATGGCTACACCTTC. It codes for CASSHTGGDYGYTF.

The genes are TRBV4-1 and TRBJ2-2; the match to TRBD1 covers 9 bases. Trimming took 4 bases from V and 7 from J; bases not matched to a gene: 7. CDR3 length: 15 amino acids. Germline loops: CDR1 MGHRA, CDR2 YSYEKL. CDR3 region: CASSPWDRASGELFF. CDR3 bases: TGCGCCAGCAGCCCTTGGGACAGGGCAAGCGGGGAGCTGTTTTTT.